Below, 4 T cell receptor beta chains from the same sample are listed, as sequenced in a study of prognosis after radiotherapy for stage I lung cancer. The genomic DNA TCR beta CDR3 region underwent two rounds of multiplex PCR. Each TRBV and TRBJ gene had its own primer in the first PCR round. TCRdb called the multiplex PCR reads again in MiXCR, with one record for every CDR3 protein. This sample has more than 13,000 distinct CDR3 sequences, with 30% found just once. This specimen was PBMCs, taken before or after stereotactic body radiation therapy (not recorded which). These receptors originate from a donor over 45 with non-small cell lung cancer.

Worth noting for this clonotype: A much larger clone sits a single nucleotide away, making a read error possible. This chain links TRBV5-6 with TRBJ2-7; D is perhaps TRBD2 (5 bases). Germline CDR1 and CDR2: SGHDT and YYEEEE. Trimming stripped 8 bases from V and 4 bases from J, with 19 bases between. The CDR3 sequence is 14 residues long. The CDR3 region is CARSPPGTGYEQYF. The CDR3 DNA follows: TGTGCCAGAAGCCCGCCGGGAACGGGATACGAGCAGTACTTC.

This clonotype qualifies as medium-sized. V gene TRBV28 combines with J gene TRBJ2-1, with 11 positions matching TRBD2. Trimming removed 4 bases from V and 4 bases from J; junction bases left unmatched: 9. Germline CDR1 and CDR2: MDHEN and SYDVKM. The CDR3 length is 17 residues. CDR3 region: CASSSFKLAGAYNEQFF. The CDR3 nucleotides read TGTGCCAGCAGTTCTTTTAAACTAGCGGGAGCGTACAATGAGCAGTTCTTC.

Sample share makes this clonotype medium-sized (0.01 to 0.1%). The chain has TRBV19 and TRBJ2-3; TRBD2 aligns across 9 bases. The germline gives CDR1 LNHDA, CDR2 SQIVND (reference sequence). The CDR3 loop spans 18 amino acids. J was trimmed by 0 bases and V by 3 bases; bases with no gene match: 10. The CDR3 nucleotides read TGTGCCAGTAGTATCCCCCTAGCGGGATTGACTAGCACAGATACGCAGTATTTT. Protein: CASSIPLAGLTSTDTQYF.

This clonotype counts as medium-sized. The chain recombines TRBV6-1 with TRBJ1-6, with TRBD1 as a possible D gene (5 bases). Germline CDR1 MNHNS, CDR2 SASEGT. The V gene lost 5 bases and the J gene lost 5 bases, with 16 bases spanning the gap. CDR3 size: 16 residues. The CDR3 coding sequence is TGTGCCAGCAGTCCTTACAGGTCTGGGAATAATTCACCCCTCCACTTT. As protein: CASSPYRSGNNSPLHF.